A selection of T cell receptor beta chains follows, all from one sample in a study of T cell responses to AZD1222 COVID-19 vaccine. This table comes from immunoSEQ multiplex PCR, and its TCRdb copy is limited to in-frame clones, with some not included. The repertoire consists of approximately 100,000 clones, with 92% occurring once and the leading ten covering roughly 1.2%. Sequenced material: peripheral blood, taken on day 0 of AZD1222 vaccination. All receptors come from an adult in good health. Each CDR3 is given with its conserved first and last residue. D genes are given only for firm matches. Rows give clone size only sometimes, using once, few, many, or a class for an expanded clone.

v_call,j_call,clone_size,d_call,cdr3_aa,cdr3_nt
TRBV9,TRBJ2-2,once,TRBD2,CASSVAGGSTGELFF,TGTGCCAGCAGCGTAGCGGGGGGTTCAACCGGGGAGCTGTTTTTT
TRBV19,TRBJ1-2,NA,TRBD1,CASRTITGQAFGYTF,TGTGCCAGTAGGACAATAACGGGACAGGCTTTTGGCTACACCTTC
TRBV5-4,TRBJ2-7,NA,NA,CASSQGGQGTTYEQYF,TGTGCCAGCAGCCAGGGGGGGCAGGGAACTACTTACGAGCAGTACTTC
TRBV28,TRBJ2-2,once,NA,CASGLEIYTGELFF,TGTGCCAGCGGACTGGAAATTTACACCGGGGAGCTGTTTTTT
TRBV19,TRBJ1-2,few,TRBD1,CASREGPGQSYGYTF,TGTGCCAGTAGGGAAGGACCGGGACAGAGCTATGGCTACACCTTC
TRBV9,TRBJ2-1,NA,NA,CASSGLSGEQFF,TGTGCCAGCAGCGGATTGAGTGGTGAGCAGTTCTTC
TRBV9,TRBJ1-1,NA,NA,CASSGTRGNTEAFF,TGTGCCAGCAGCGGAACTCGGGGGAACACTGAAGCTTTCTTT
TRBV28,TRBJ1-2,NA,NA,CASNLDGLSYGYTF,TGTGCCAGCAACCTGGACGGCCTATCCTATGGCTACACCTTC
TRBV28,TRBJ1-4,NA,NA,CASNVRGEKLFF,TGTGCCAGCAATGTCAGGGGTGAAAAACTGTTTTTT
TRBV5-4,TRBJ1-6,NA,NA,CASSLGRRGRDSPLHF,TGTGCCAGCAGCTTGGGGCGGCGGGGTAGGGATTCACCCCTCCACTTT
TRBV4-1,TRBJ1-3,NA,NA,CASSQERAGALGGNTIYF,TGCGCCAGCAGCCAAGAGAGGGCGGGGGCGCTTGGTGGAAACACCATATATTTT
TRBV7-2,TRBJ2-5,NA,NA,CASSFGGGKETQYF,TGTGCCAGCAGCTTTGGGGGAGGCAAAGAGACCCAGTACTTC
TRBV19,TRBJ1-1,NA,NA,CASSIRWGNAEAFF,TGTGCCAGTAGTATTAGATGGGGGAACGCTGAAGCTTTCTTT
TRBV28,TRBJ1-2,NA,TRBD1,CASSPSTGVYGYTF,TGTGCCAGCAGTCCCTCGACAGGGGTCTATGGCTACACCTTC
TRBV13,TRBJ2-1,NA,NA,CASSLFPLGYNEQFF,TGTGCCAGCAGCTTATTCCCACTAGGCTACAATGAGCAGTTCTTC
TRBV11-3,TRBJ2-5,NA,NA,CASSPRQGLETQYF,TGTGCCAGCAGCCCCCGACAGGGACTAGAGACCCAGTACTTC
TRBV5-1,TRBJ1-2,NA,NA,CASSLDDYGYTF,TGCGCCAGCAGCTTGGACGACTATGGCTACACCTTC
TRBV10-3,TRBJ1-5,NA,TRBD1,CAIRTGGQPQHF,TGTGCCATCAGAACAGGGGGGCAGCCCCAGCATTTT
TRBV7-2,TRBJ1-3,NA,NA,CASSYDGGPGNTIYF,TGTGCCAGCAGCTATGATGGGGGCCCCGGAAACACCATATATTTT
TRBV7-9,TRBJ2-7,few,NA,CASSSGRGTIHEQYF,TGTGCCAGCAGCTCCGGACGAGGGACGATCCACGAGCAGTACTTC
TRBV9,TRBJ1-1,NA,TRBD1,CASTPTDRGGTEAFF,TGTGCCAGCACACCCACCGACAGGGGAGGAACTGAAGCTTTCTTT
TRBV19,TRBJ2-5,few,NA,CASSPRGAGETQYF,TGTGCCAGTAGTCCGCGGGGCGCAGGTGAGACCCAGTACTTC
TRBV2,TRBJ1-5,NA,NA,CASSDRLNQPQHF,TGTGCCAGCAGTGACAGGCTTAATCAGCCCCAGCATTTT
TRBV9,TRBJ2-2,NA,NA,CASSVQGTANTGELFF,TGTGCCAGCAGCGTCCAAGGGACCGCGAACACCGGGGAGCTGTTTTTT
TRBV23-1,TRBJ2-4,NA,TRBD1,CASSHPQGSDF,TGCGCCAGCAGTCACCCACAGGGGTCTGATTTC
TRBV13,TRBJ2-2,NA,TRBD1,CASSPQGYRGRDTGELFF,TGTGCCAGCAGCCCCCAAGGGTACAGGGGGCGGGACACCGGGGAGCTGTTTTTT
TRBV28,TRBJ1-5,NA,NA,CASRRGPFNQPQHF,TGTGCCAGCAGGCGCGGACCGTTCAATCAGCCCCAGCATTTT
TRBV6-1,TRBJ2-7,NA,TRBD2,CASSELAGDQYF,TGTGCCAGCAGTGAACTAGCGGGAGATCAGTACTTC
TRBV2,TRBJ2-5,once,NA,CASSDGDYGTQYF,TGTGCCAGCAGTGACGGCGATTATGGGACCCAGTACTTC
TRBV29-1,TRBJ2-1,NA,TRBD1,CSVEGDRYNEQFF,TGCAGCGTTGAGGGGGACAGGTACAATGAGCAGTTCTTC
TRBV7-9,TRBJ2-1,NA,TRBD1,CASSLVTGDNEQFF,TGTGCCAGCAGCTTAGTGACAGGGGACAATGAGCAGTTCTTC
TRBV19,TRBJ2-2,NA,NA,CASSTGSNTGELFF,TGTGCCAGTAGTACAGGGTCAAACACCGGGGAGCTGTTTTTT
TRBV11-1,TRBJ1-1,NA,TRBD1,CASSFGGGRLNTEAFF,TGTGCCAGCAGCTTCGGAGGGGGCAGGCTAAACACTGAAGCTTTCTTT
TRBV11-2,TRBJ2-7,NA,NA,CASSLVSTWGEQYF,TGTGCCAGCAGCTTAGTTTCAACCTGGGGGGAGCAGTACTTC
TRBV28,TRBJ2-2,NA,NA,CASSFPRDTGELFF,TGTGCCAGCAGTTTTCCCAGGGACACCGGGGAGCTGTTTTTT
TRBV20-1,TRBJ1-5,NA,NA,CSASWGGGNQPQHF,TGCAGTGCTAGTTGGGGGGGCGGCAATCAGCCCCAGCATTTT
TRBV7-3,TRBJ1-2,NA,NA,CASSLYSLNYGYTF,TGTGCCAGCAGCTTATACAGCCTTAACTATGGCTACACCTTC
TRBV7-9,TRBJ1-2,NA,NA,CASSFVGEYGYTF,TGTGCCAGCAGCTTTGTCGGGGAGTATGGCTACACCTTC
TRBV30,TRBJ2-7,NA,TRBD1,CAWIQPHRGWGAAEQYF,TGTGCCTGGATTCAACCCCACAGGGGGTGGGGGGCGGCCGAGCAGTACTTC
TRBV19,TRBJ1-2,NA,NA,CASSTRAFDLPHYGYTF,TGTGCCAGTAGTACCCGGGCCTTCGATCTTCCCCACTATGGCTACACCTTC
TRBV3-1/TRBV3-2,TRBJ1-3,NA,TRBD1,CASSQDPTGFSGNTIYF,TGTGCCAGCAGCCAAGACCCGACAGGGTTCTCTGGAAACACCATATATTTT
TRBV19,TRBJ1-5,NA,TRBD1,CASRTGGSNQPQHF,TGTGCCAGCCGGACAGGGGGCAGCAATCAGCCCCAGCATTTT
TRBV28,TRBJ1-1,NA,NA,CASSPTGYTEAFF,TGTGCCAGCAGTCCTACAGGGTACACTGAAGCTTTCTTT
TRBV29-1,TRBJ1-3,NA,NA,CSVDRGGVGNTIYF,TGCAGCGTTGACAGGGGAGGTGTTGGAAACACCATATATTTT